This note documents a single TCR beta chain sequence. This record comes from a study of blood T cell repertoires in COVID-19. Across the study: The study drew acute and convalescent COVID-19 samples from the United States, Italy and Spain. T cells, B-cell-depleted T cells, or PBMCs provided the cDNA or gDNA that served as material.

Trimming took off 0 bases at V and 5 bases at J, with 13 bases between the two ends. The CDR3 length is 16 residues. Germline V gene data show CDR1 as MNHEY and CDR2 as SMNVEV (reference sequence). Only in-frame clones appear in the TCRdb table, and some are missing; sequencing was by immunoSEQ multiplex PCR. The sample includes 45,000 to 55,000 clones, about 63% of them seen just once. Material: peripheral blood. The genes are TRBV27 and TRBJ2-2; D may be TRBD2 (6 bases). The clonotype comes from a woman in her 70s with acute or convalescent COVID-19. Written as DNA, the CDR3 is TGTGCCAGCAGTTTATCGCGTAATAGCGGTACCGGGGAGCTGTTTTTT. It codes for CASSLSRNSGTGELFF.